The 28 T cell receptor beta chains below were found in one sample sequenced in a study of chronic HIV infection and antiretroviral therapy. Using its own MiXCR run on the 5' RACE reads, TCRdb lists one record per CDR3 protein. The sample yields 40,000 to 50,000 distinct CDR3 sequences, 15% to 20% seen once. The sequencing input was peripheral blood. The receptors were sampled from an adult who had HIV and had not received antiretroviral therapy, or was an uninfected healthy control (not recorded which).

This clonotype showed up just a few times. V is TRBV28 and J is TRBJ2-7; D is unclear. Looked up from germline, CDR1 is MDHEN and CDR2 is SYDVKM. This CDR3 is 14 amino acids long. Trimming removed 2 bases at V and 4 bases at J, with 12 bases between. Here the CDR3 DNA reads TGTGCCAGCAGTTTAACAGTTCCCCGATACGAGCAGTACTTC. Translation gives CASSLTVPRYEQYF. The variable domain in full, with the rest retrieved from reference TRBV28 and TRBJ2-7, is DVKVTQSSRYLVKRTGEKVFLECVQDMDHENMFWYRQDPGLGLRLIYFSYDVKMKEKGDIPEGYSVSREKKERFSLILESASTNQTSMYLCASSLTVPRYEQYFGPGTRLTVT.

This clonotype was seen a few times. CDR3 amino acids: CASSSGLAGGVYTGELFF. The CDR3 DNA reads as TGCGCCAGCAGCTCGGGACTAGCGGGAGGAGTGTACACCGGGGAGCTGTTTTTT. The V call is TRBV5-1, the J call TRBJ2-2, with 15 bases identical to TRBD2. CDR1 SGHRS and CDR2 YFSETQ come from the germline V gene. V lost 3 bases to trimming and J lost 3 bases; unmatched junction nucleotides: 6. The CDR3 consists of 18 residues.

The chain couples TRBV28 to TRBJ2-3; 7 nucleotides align to TRBD2. Per germline, CDR1 MDHEN and CDR2 SYDVKM. This CDR3 spans 14 amino acids. V shed 3 bases and J 6 bases; nucleotides not matched to a gene: 6. The CDR3 DNA sequence: TGTGCCAGCAGTTTCGGCGGGAGCAGGGATACGCAGTATTTT. As protein: CASSFGGSRDTQYF.

This clonotype was seen a few times. This chain connects TRBV27 to TRBJ2-3; D not certain. Germline CDR1 MNHEY, CDR2 SMNVEV (reference sequence). The ends were cut back, 0 bases at V and 6 bases at J, with 10 bases in the middle. The CDR3 spans 14 residues. For the CDR3, the DNA is TGTGCCAGCAGTTTATCTGAAAGTACGGATACGCAGTATTTT. Translation gives CASSLSESTDTQYF.

V usage is TRBV28 and J usage is TRBJ2-7; TRBD1 matches 10 bases. After removal of 3 bases from V and 2 bases from J, the junction contained 4 bases not matched to a gene. CDR3 size: 15 residues. The germline V gene encodes CDR1 MDHEN and CDR2 SYDVKM. Written as DNA, the CDR3 is TGTGCCAGCAGTTTCCCCGGGACAGGGGCCTACGAGCAGTACTTC. The encoded protein is CASSFPGTGAYEQYF.

This rearrangement joins TRBV29-1 to TRBJ2-1; D possibly corresponds to TRBD1 (6 bases). V lost 7 bases and J lost 4, with 20 bases in between. CDR1 and CDR2 (germline): SQVTM, ANQGSEA. The CDR3 extends over 15 amino acids. The CDR3 DNA is TGCAGCGCTGATCAACAGGGTCCTTTTTACAATGAGCAGTTCTTC. Its translation: CSADQQGPFYNEQFF.

The chain employs TRBV28 and TRBJ1-4; D is uncertain. The CDR3 has 15 amino acids. V dropped 6 bases and J dropped 5 bases, with 16 bases sitting between them. Germline values: CDR1 MDHEN, CDR2 SYDVKM. CDR3 DNA sequence: TGTGCCAGCAGGAGTAGAGGGCCGAGAAATGAAAAACTGTTTTTT. Protein product: CASRSRGPRNEKLFF.

The chain recombines TRBV28 with TRBJ2-5; the D is unclear. This CDR3 spans 16 amino acids. The V end was cut by 3 bases, the J end by 0 bases, with 14 bases between. Germline CDR1 reads MDHEN; CDR2 reads SYDVKM. CDR3 sequence: CASSLARAEYQETQYF. The CDR3 DNA is TGTGCCAGCAGTTTGGCAAGGGCAGAATACCAAGAGACCCAGTACTTC.

This chain uses TRBV9 with TRBJ2-7; no clear D gene. V lost 3 bases and J lost 2, with 18 bases in between. The CDR3 sequence is 16 residues long. Germline CDR1 SGDLS, CDR2 YYNGEE. CDR3 coding DNA: TGTGCCAGCAGCGCAACGACCGACGTAGATACCTACGAGCAGTACTTC. Its protein product is CASSATTDVDTYEQYF.

The rearrangement links TRBV5-1 to TRBJ1-4, with TRBD1 matching 7 bases. The length of the CDR3 is 15 residues. Germline assignment: CDR1 SGHRS and CDR2 YFSETQ. J was trimmed by 0 bases and V by 3 bases; bases with no gene match: 2. CDR3 nucleotide sequence: TGCGCCAGCAGCTGGGGGACAGCAACTAATGAAAAACTGTTTTTT. Translation: CASSWGTATNEKLFF.

The chain couples TRBV6-6 to TRBJ2-1; no reliable D call. This CDR3 contains 15 residues. Trimming cost V 7 bases and J 9 bases, with 22 bases left between them. Germline CDR1 reads MNHNY; CDR2 reads SVGAGI (reference sequence). The CDR3 region has the DNA TGTGCCAGCACCCTTACTGGCCTAAGCTCCGGTGAGCAGTTCTTC. This translates into CASTLTGLSSGEQFF.

The chain links TRBV6-1 to TRBJ1-1; TRBD1 agrees at 10 bases. The trim removed 3 bases at V and 6 bases at J, leaving 1 base unmatched. The CDR3 consists of 13 residues. Germline V gene data show CDR1 as MNHNS and CDR2 as SASEGT. The CDR3 loop reads CASSETGGPEAFF. CDR3 coding DNA: TGTGCCAGCAGTGAGACAGGGGGCCCTGAAGCTTTCTTT.

This clonotype was recorded a few times. The chain is built from TRBV7-3 and TRBJ2-1; D possibly corresponds to TRBD2 (6 bases). Germline values: CDR1 SGHTA, CDR2 FQGTGA. CDR3 length: 15 amino acids. The V gene lost 4 bases and the J gene lost 5 bases, with 15 bases spanning the gap. The CDR3: CASSSGLATDNEQFF. Here the CDR3 DNA reads TGTGCCAGCAGCTCAGGGCTAGCGACTGACAATGAGCAGTTCTTC.

This clonotype was found a few times. This sequence joins TRBV29-1 and TRBJ2-7; D is perhaps TRBD2 (6 bases). Germline CDR1 reads SQVTM; CDR2 reads ANQGSEA. The CDR3 sequence is 14 residues long. V gave up 5 bases and J gave up 5 bases, with 19 bases separating them. The CDR3 nucleotides read TGCAGCGTTCTGATAGGGGCGGGACTCAACGAGCAGTACTTC. It codes for CSVLIGAGLNEQYF.

Worth noting for this clonotype: An end of the junction differs from the germline gene, which may be a read error. The J gene is TRBJ2-1, the V gene TRBV4-1, with 9 bases matching TRBD2. The CDR3 covers 16 residues. Germline CDR1 is MGHRA and CDR2 is YSYEKL. The chain's CDR3 is CASNQGFLAGVGEQFF. The CDR3 region has the DNA TGCGCCAGCAACCAAGGTTTTTTAGCGGGAGTGGGAGAGCAGTTCTTC.

This clonotype was observed a few times. This chain links TRBV20-1 with TRBJ2-5; no definite D call. The CDR3 runs 13 residues. Germline V gives CDR1 DFQATT, CDR2 SNEGSKA (reference sequence). Trimming took off 4 bases at V and 1 base at J, with 10 bases between the two ends. The CDR3 loop reads CSAMRRTQETQYF. The CDR3 nucleotides are TGCAGTGCTATGAGGCGGACCCAAGAGACCCAGTACTTC.

The chain combines TRBV27 with TRBJ1-6, with D tentatively TRBD1 (5 bases). From germline, CDR1 is MNHEY and CDR2 SMNVEV (reference sequence). V lost 7 bases, J lost 12 bases, and 16 bases lay in between. The CDR3 has 13 residues. In nucleotides, the CDR3 is TGTGCCAGCAAATATCTCAGGGTTCTACCCCTCCACTTT. This codes for CASKYLRVLPLHF.

This clonotype was observed a handful of times. The chain carries TRBV5-4 and TRBJ2-3; D unresolved. Trimming removed 0 bases from V and 1 base from J, with 3 bases in between. Germline V CDR1 and CDR2: SGHNT, YYREEE (reference sequence). The CDR3 spans 13 residues. CDR3 protein: CASSLEGTDTQYF. CDR3 nucleotide sequence: TGTGCCAGCAGCTTGGAGGGCACAGATACGCAGTATTTT.

This clonotype was seen a few times. The chain carries TRBV5-1 and TRBJ2-7; 9 bases line up with TRBD1. The junction had 5 bases not matched to a gene; V was cut back by 4 bases and J by 3 bases. Looked up from germline, CDR1 is SGHRS and CDR2 is YFSETQ. The CDR3 runs to 14 residues. The CDR3 nucleotides read TGCGCCAGCAGCCCCGGGACAGGGTACTACGAGCAGTACTTC. Amino acid sequence: CASSPGTGYYEQYF.

The V gene is TRBV5-4, the J gene TRBJ1-2, with D perhaps TRBD1 (6 bases). The V gene's germline CDR1 is SGHNT and CDR2 YYREEE (reference sequence). V was trimmed by 4 bases and J by 2 bases, leaving 12 bases between them. The CDR3 is 14 residues long. The CDR3 DNA reads as TGTGCCAGCAGCCCTCTCCAGGGGAACTATGGCTACACCTTC. Amino acids: CASSPLQGNYGYTF.

This clonotype was counted once. V is TRBV28 and J is TRBJ2-7, with D perhaps TRBD1 or TRBD2 (5 bases each). The CDR3 extends over 17 amino acids. Germline CDR1 MDHEN, CDR2 SYDVKM. V was pared by 6 bases and J by 3 bases, with 24 bases between. The CDR3 sequence: CASSLGPGPSPLYEQYF. The CDR3, as DNA: TGTGCCAGCAGCCTGGGTCCGGGACCATCACCCCTCTACGAGCAGTACTTC.

In this sample, this clonotype turned up a few times. The chain joins TRBV5-1 to TRBJ1-6; the D gene is possibly TRBD1 (5 bases). Germline loops: CDR1 SGHRS, CDR2 YFSETQ. The length of the CDR3 is 14 residues. V was clipped by 1 base and J by 9 bases, with 11 bases between them. The CDR3 protein is CASSLSREGSPLHF. Written as DNA, the CDR3 is TGCGCCAGCAGCTTGAGCAGGGAGGGTTCACCCCTCCACTTT.

There are a few counts of this clonotype. The chain links TRBV27 to TRBJ2-6; D unclear. Trimming took 6 bases from V and 0 from J, leaving 3 bases between them. Per the germline V gene, CDR1 is MNHEY and CDR2 is SMNVEV (reference sequence). The CDR3 is 13 residues long. DNA for the CDR3: TGTGCCAGCAGGCCCTCTGGGGCCAACGTCCTGACTTTC. Translated: CASRPSGANVLTF.

This clonotype showed up just a few times. V gene TRBV20-1 combines with J gene TRBJ2-1, with 14 positions matching TRBD2. The CDR3 has 14 residues. The germline CDR1 and CDR2 sequences are DFQATT and SNEGSKA (reference sequence). After removal of 6 bases from V and 10 bases from J, the junction contained 8 bases not matched to a gene. The CDR3 region has the DNA TGCAGTGCACCCAGACTAGCGGGAGGGCACGAGCAGTTCTTC. Translation gives CSAPRLAGGHEQFF.

The table lists this clonotype with many counts. The chain couples TRBV3-1 to TRBJ1-5; D call uncertain. The germline gives CDR1 LGHDT, CDR2 YNNKEL (reference sequence). The CDR3 is made up of 14 amino acids. Trimming took 1 base from V and 0 from J, leaving 4 bases between them. The chain's CDR3 is CASSQGVSNQPQHF. CDR3 sequence (DNA): TGTGCCAGCAGCCAAGGGGTTAGCAATCAGCCCCAGCATTTT.

The rearrangement uses TRBV10-3 and TRBJ2-3, with a tentative D call TRBD2 (7 bases). The germline V gene encodes CDR1 ENHRY and CDR2 SYGVKD. The CDR3 has 14 residues. Trimming pared 3 bases from V and 4 bases from J, leaving 11 bases between. DNA for the CDR3: TGTGCCATCAGTGACGGGGGGCGGGCAGATACGCAGTATTTT. Protein: CAISDGGRADTQYF.

This clonotype was detected only a few times. The V call is TRBV28, the J call TRBJ1-5; D perhaps matches TRBD1 (6 bases). The CDR3 totals 18 residues. V was shortened by 7 bases and J by 1 base, with 23 bases between the two germline ends. CDR1 is MDHEN, CDR2 SYDVKM, per germline. This chain's CDR3 is CASIPGQPLEGSNQPQHF. Written as DNA, the CDR3 is TGTGCCAGCATCCCGGGACAACCTCTCGAGGGGAGCAATCAGCCCCAGCATTTT.

V usage is TRBV28 and J usage is TRBJ2-7; D unresolved. V was clipped by 5 bases and J by 9 bases, with 20 bases between them. The CDR3 covers 14 residues. Germline V gives CDR1 MDHEN, CDR2 SYDVKM. The chain's CDR3 is CASSPAGKGYGQYF. The DNA for the CDR3 is TGTGCCAGCAGTCCAGCAGGAAAGGGTTATGGGCAGTACTTC.